The source of this T cell receptor (beta chain) is a study of response to subunit inactivated influenza vaccine. Study-wide results and limits: Authors suggested each seasonal influenza vaccination recruits few new T cells.

Comment on this clonotype: The antigen remains unidentified.

From the RT-PCR reads, TCRdb called clonotypes with MiXCR, one entry per CDR3 protein. The table lists more than 600,000 distinct CDR3 sequences, approximately 17% of them singletons. Per the germline V gene, CDR1 is SGHNT and CDR2 is YYREEE (reference sequence). V was shortened by 5 bases and J by 4 bases, with 10 bases between the two germline ends. The CDR3 spans 14 residues. The receptor was isolated from a man aged 45 to 65 who received an inactivated influenza vaccine. The sample was PBMCs from blood, taken around 5 days after vaccination. This chain joins TRBV5-4 and TRBJ2-6; D gene unclear. CDR3 loop: CASRSPGGANVLTF. For the CDR3, the DNA is TGTGCCAGCAGATCCCCTGGGGGGGCCAACGTCCTGACTTTC. Variable domain in full (rest from reference TRBV5-4 and TRBJ2-6): ETGVTQSPTHLIKTRGQQVTLRCSSQSGHNTVSWYQQALGQGPQFIFQYYREEENGRGNFPPRFSGLQFPNYSSELNVNALELDDSALYLCASRSPGGANVLTFGAGSRLTVL.